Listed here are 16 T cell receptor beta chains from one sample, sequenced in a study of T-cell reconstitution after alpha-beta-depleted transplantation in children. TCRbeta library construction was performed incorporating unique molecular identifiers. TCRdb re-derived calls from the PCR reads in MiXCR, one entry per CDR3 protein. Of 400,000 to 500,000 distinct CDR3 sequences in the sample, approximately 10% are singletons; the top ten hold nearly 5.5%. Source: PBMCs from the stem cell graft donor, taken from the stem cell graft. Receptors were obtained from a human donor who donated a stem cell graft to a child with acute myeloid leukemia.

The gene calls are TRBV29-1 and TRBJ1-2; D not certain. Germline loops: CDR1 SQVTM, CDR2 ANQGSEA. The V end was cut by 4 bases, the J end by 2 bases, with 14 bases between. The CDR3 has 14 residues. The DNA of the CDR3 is TGCAGCGTTGCGCGGGCCACCTTAAACTATGGCTACACCTTC. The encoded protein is CSVARATLNYGYTF.

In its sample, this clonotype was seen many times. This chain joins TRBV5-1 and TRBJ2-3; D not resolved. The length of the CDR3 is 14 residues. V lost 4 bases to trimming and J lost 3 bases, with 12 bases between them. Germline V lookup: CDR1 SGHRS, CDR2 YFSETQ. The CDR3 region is CASSESSGTDTQYF. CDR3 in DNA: TGCGCCAGCAGCGAATCGAGTGGGACAGATACGCAGTATTTT.

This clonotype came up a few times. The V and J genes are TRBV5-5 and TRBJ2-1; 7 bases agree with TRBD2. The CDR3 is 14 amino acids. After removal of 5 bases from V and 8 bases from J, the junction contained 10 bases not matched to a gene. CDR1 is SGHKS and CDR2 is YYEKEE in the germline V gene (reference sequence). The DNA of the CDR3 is TGTGCCAGCAGTTATTATCTCACTAGCGATGAGCAGTTCTTC. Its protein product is CASSYYLTSDEQFF.

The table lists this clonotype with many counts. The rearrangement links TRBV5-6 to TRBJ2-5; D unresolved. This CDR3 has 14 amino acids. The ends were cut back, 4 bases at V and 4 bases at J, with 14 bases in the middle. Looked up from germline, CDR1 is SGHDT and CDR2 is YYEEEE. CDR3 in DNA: TGTGCCAGCAGCCTTAGATCCCCCGGAGAGACCCAGTACTTC. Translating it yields CASSLRSPGETQYF.

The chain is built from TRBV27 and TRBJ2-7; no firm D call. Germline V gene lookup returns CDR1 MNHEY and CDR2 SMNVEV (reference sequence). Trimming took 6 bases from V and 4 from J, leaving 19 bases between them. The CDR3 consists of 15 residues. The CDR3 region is CASSQNPGGVYEQYV. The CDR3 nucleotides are TGTGCCAGCAGCCAGAATCCGGGTGGGGTATACGAGCAGTACGTC.

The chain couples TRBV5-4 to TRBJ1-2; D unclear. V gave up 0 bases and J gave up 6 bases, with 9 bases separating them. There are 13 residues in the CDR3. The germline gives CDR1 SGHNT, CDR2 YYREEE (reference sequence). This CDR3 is CASSLVGQHGYTF. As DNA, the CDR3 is TGTGCCAGCAGCTTGGTCGGGCAGCATGGCTACACCTTC.

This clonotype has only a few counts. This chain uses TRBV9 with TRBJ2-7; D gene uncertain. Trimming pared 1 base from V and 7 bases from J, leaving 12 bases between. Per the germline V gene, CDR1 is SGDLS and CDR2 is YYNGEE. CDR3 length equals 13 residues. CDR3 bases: TGTGCCAGCAGCGTAACCAGAGTGGGGGAGCAGTACTTC. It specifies CASSVTRVGEQYF.

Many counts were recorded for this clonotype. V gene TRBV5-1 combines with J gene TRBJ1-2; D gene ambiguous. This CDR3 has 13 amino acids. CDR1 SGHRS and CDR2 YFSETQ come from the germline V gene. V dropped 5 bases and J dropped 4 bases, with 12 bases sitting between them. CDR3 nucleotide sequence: TGCGCCAGCAGACTCGGCATAATCTATGGCTACACCTTC. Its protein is CASRLGIIYGYTF.

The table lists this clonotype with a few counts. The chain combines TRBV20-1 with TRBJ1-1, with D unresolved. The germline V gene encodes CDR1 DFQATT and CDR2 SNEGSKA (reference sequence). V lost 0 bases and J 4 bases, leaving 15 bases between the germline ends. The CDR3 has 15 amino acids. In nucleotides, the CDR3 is TGCAGTGCTAGAGACGGGGAGAGGTTTTCCACTGAAGCTTTCTTT. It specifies CSARDGERFSTEAFF.

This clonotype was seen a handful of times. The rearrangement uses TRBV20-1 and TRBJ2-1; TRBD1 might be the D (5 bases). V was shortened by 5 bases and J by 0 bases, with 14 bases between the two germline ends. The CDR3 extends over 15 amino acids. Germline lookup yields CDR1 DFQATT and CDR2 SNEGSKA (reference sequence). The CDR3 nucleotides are TGCAGTGCTGGATTCCCCCAGGGCTCCTACAATGAGCAGTTCTTC. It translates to CSAGFPQGSYNEQFF.

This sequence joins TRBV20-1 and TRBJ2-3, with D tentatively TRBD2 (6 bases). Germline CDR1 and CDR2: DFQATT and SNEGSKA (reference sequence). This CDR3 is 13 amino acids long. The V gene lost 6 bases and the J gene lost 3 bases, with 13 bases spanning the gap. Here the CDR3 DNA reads TGCAGTGCGGCCAGGGCGGGAACAGATACGCAGTATTTT. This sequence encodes CSAARAGTDTQYF.

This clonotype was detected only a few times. CDR3 in amino acids: CASSDPGTGDYEQYF. CDR3 DNA sequence: TGTGCCAGCAGTGATCCCGGGACAGGAGACTACGAGCAGTACTTC. The V gene is TRBV25-1, the J gene TRBJ2-7, with 8 bases identical to TRBD1. Germline V lookup: CDR1 MGHDK, CDR2 SYGVNS. This CDR3 has 15 residues. Losses at the gene ends were 3 bases for V and 3 bases for J; bases not matched to a gene: 7.

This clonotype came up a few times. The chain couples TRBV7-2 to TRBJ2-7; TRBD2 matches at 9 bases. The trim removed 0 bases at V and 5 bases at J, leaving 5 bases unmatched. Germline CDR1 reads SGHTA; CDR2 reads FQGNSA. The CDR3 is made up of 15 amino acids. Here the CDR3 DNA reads TGTGCCAGCAGCTTAGCAGTAGCGGGAGAGCACGAGCAGTACTTC. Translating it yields CASSLAVAGEHEQYF.

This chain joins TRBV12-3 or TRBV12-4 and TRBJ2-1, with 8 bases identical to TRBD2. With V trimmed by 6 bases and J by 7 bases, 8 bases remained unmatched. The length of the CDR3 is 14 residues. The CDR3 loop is CASSALAAHNEQFF. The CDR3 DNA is TGTGCCAGCAGCGCACTAGCGGCCCATAATGAGCAGTTCTTC.

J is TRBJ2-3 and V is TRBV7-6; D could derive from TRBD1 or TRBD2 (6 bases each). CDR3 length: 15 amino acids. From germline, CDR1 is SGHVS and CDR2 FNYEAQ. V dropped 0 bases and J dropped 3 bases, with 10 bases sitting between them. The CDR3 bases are TGTGCCAGCAGCTTAGCCGGGGGCAAGACAGATACGCAGTATTTT. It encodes CASSLAGGKTDTQYF.

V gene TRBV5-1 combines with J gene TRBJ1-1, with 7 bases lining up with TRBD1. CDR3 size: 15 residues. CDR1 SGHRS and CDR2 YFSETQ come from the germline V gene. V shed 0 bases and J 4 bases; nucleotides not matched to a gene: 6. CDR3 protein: CASSLGQGGSTEAFF. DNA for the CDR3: TGCGCCAGCAGCTTGGGGCAGGGGGGGAGCACTGAAGCTTTCTTT.